The clone carrying this T cell receptor (beta chain) was seen more than once but under ten times. Its antigen is undetermined. This record belongs to a study of CD8 T cells in ankylosing spondylitis. Whole-study findings and limits: Clones linked to disease were reported to show significant enrichment in matched ankylosing spondylitis synovial fluid. Made up of eight or nine highly homologous variants, a TCR beta motif appeared characteristic of ankylosing spondylitis blood.

A single record per CDR3 protein comes from TCRdb applying MiXCR to the 5' RACE reads. The top ten hold roughly 30% of the sample, which has 100,000 to 150,000 distinct CDR3 sequences, 15% to 20% seen once. The trim removed 10 bases at V and 8 bases at J, leaving 9 bases unmatched. The CDR3 is 13 amino acids. Germline values: CDR1 MDHEN, CDR2 SYDVKM. This rearrangement joins TRBV28 to TRBJ2-1; 9 bases are a match to TRBD1. The sequence derives from a male donor with ankylosing spondylitis. Sequences were obtained from blood, either unsorted or a sorted T cell fraction (not recorded which). In DNA form, the CDR3 reads TGTGCCACAAACAGGGGGCCCCGGGATGAGCAGTTCTTC. This gives the protein CATNRGPRDEQFF.